The 2 T cell receptor beta chains in this list originate from one sample, sequenced in a study of CD8 T cells in Susac syndrome. With random hexamers, reverse transcription was performed on roughly 0.45 to 1 ug of RNA. From the immunoSEQ multiplex PCR reads, TCRdb called clonotypes with MiXCR, one entry per CDR3 protein. The sample has 140,000 or so distinct CDR3 sequences; 94% are singletons. Sequencing was carried out using CD4+ T cells from PBMCs. The receptor source for this set is a human donor in good health.

This sequence joins TRBV5-1 and TRBJ1-2; 7 nucleotides align to TRBD1. Germline V gives CDR1 SGHRS, CDR2 YFSETQ. The CDR3 sequence is 16 residues long. J lost 5 bases, V lost 0 bases, and 10 bases had no gene match. CDR3 sequence (DNA): TGCGCCAGCAGCTTGGGCGGGGACAGCCACGGGTATGGCTACACCTTC. It yields the protein CASSLGGDSHGYGYTF. The full variable domain, rest sourced from reference TRBV5-1 and TRBJ1-2, is KAGVTQTPRYLIKTRGQQVTLSCSPISGHRSVSWYQQTPGQGLQFLFEYFSETQRNKGNFPGRFSGRQFSNSRSEMNVSTLELGDSALYLCASSLGGDSHGYGYTFGSGTRLTVV.

This clonotype has only one observation. This sequence joins TRBV12-3 or TRBV12-4 and TRBJ2-5; D assignment may be TRBD1 or TRBD2 (6 bases each). The CDR3 sequence is 17 residues long. With 3 bases removed from V and 5 bases from J, the gap between germline ends came to 22 bases. In DNA, the CDR3 is TGTGCCAGCAGTTTCGACACGTCACAGGGAGGTAGCGAGACCCAGTACTTC. Its translation: CASSFDTSQGGSETQYF.